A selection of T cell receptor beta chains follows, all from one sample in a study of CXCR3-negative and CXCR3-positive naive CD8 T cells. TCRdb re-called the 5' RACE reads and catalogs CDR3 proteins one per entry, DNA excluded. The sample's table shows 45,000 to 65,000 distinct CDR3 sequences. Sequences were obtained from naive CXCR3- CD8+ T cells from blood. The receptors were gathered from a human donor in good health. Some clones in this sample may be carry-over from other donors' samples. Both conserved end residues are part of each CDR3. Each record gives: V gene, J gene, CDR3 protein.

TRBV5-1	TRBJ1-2	CASRPGITDYGYTF
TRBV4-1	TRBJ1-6	CASSQEGSSYNSPLHF
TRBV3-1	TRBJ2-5	CASSQKGQQDWETQYF
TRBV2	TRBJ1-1	CASSGSTELNTEAFF
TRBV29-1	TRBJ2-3	CSVENGRGTDTQYF
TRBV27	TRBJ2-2	CASRRLAGGLNTGELFF
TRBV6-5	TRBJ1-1	CASRYRGPGTEAFF
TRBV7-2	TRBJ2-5	CASSLDGFLQETQYF
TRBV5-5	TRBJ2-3	CASSFRVSTDTQYF
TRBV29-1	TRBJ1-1	CSVPRPEGTEAFF
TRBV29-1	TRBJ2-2	CSVVHYTGELFF
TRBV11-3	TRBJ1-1	CASSLDGGEAFF
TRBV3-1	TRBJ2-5	CASSQEIGIETQYF
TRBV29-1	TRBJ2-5	CSVEKVLAGRQETQYF
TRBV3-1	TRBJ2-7	CASSQRDPYEQYF
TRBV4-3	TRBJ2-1	CASSPSGENYNEQFF
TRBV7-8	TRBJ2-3	CASSLRGGRGTDTQYF
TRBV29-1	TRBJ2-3	CSVEFVPGDTQYF
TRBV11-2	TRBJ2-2	CASSPTGWGTGELFF
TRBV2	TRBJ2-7	CASSDHRNPTGRLAYEQYF
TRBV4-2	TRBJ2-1	CASSQERLAGGHNEQFF
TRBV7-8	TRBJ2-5	CASSPKKETQYF
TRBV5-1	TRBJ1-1	CASSYRTANTEAFF
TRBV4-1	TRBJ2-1	CASSQVGAAEQFF
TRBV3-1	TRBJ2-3	CASSQEVASTDTQYF
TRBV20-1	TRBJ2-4	CSAQRTLAKNIQYF
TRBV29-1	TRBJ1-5	CSGLGGLKPQHF